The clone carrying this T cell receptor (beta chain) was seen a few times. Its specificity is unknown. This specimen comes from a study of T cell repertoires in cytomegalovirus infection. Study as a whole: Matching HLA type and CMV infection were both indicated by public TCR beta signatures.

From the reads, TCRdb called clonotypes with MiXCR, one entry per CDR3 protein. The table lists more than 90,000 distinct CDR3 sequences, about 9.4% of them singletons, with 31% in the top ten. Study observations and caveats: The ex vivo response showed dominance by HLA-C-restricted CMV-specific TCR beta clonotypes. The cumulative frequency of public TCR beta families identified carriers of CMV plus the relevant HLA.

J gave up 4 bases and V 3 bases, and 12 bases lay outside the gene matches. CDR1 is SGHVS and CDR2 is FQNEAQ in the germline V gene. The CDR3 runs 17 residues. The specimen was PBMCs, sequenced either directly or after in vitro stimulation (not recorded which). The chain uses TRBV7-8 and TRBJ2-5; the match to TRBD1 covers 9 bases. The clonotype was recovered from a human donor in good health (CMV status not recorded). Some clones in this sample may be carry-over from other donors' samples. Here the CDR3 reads CASSFIPGQGWGETQYF. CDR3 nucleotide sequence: TGTGCCAGCAGCTTTATCCCGGGACAGGGTTGGGGAGAGACCCAGTACTTC.